These 15 T cell receptor beta chains were sequenced from one sample in a study of blood T cells in healthy people across ages (dated by TCRdb to about 2015). Receptors were amplified or captured by 5' RACE. Instrument used: Illumina HiSeq 2500. A second PCR of about 7 to 12 cycles was run with a J-beta primer mix and a sample-barcoded 5' primer. The public reads were reanalyzed by TCRdb: fastp trimming at Q25, MiXCR alignment, in-frame beta chains only. Identical CDR3 protein sequences are pooled into one entry, listed with their most common genes and DNA. The sample table holds under 2 million distinct CDR3 sequences, of which about 31% were seen once. Jointly, the top ten make up roughly 12% of the sample. Sample: blood. The source is a woman in her 30s in good health.

This clonotype was observed a few times. This rearrangement joins TRBV4-1 to TRBJ2-3; 8 nucleotides agree with TRBD2. Germline-derived CDR1 and CDR2 are MGHRA and YSYEKL. V dropped 0 bases and J dropped 2; count of bases not matched to a gene: 7. This CDR3 spans 17 amino acids. DNA for the CDR3: TGCGCCAGCAGCCAAGATGAGAATAGCGGGGACACAGATACGCAGTATTTT. It encodes CASSQDENSGDTDTQYF.

This clonotype occurred a few times. CDR3 sequence (DNA): TGTGCCATCAGAGAGACAGGGGGTGAGCCAGCTTTCTTT. This gives the protein CAIRETGGEPAFF. V is TRBV10-3 and J is TRBJ1-1, with 9 bases fitting TRBD1. Looked up from germline, CDR1 is ENHRY and CDR2 is SYGVKD. V trimming: 6 bases; J trimming: 10 bases; junction bases outside the gene matches: 9. This CDR3 is 13 amino acids long.

The CDR3 region is CASSLNWESGANVLTF. The CDR3 DNA is TGTGCCAGCAGCTTGAACTGGGAATCAGGGGCCAACGTCCTGACTTTC. This chain links TRBV11-2 with TRBJ2-6; D remains unclear. V lost 3 bases and J lost 4, with 13 bases in between. The germline CDR1 and CDR2 sequences are SGHAT and FQNNGV. This CDR3 is 16 amino acids long. The full variable domain, in which reference TRBV11-2 and TRBJ2-6 provide the parts outside the CDR3, is EAGVAQSPRYKIIEKRQSVAFWCNPISGHATLYWYQQILGQGPKLLIQFQNNGVVDDSQLPKDRFSAERLKGVDSTLKIQPAKLEDSAVYLCASSLNWESGANVLTFGAGSRLTVL.

This rearrangement joins TRBV13 to TRBJ2-5; D unclear. V gave up 4 bases and J gave up 5 bases, with 11 bases separating them. Germline loops: CDR1 PRHDT, CDR2 FYEKMQ (reference sequence). CDR3 size: 13 residues. The CDR3, as DNA: TGTGCCAGCAGCTCCTCCGCCCGGGAGACCCAGTACTTC. Translating it yields CASSSSARETQYF.

This clonotype was counted between two and nine times. This chain uses TRBV5-1 with TRBJ2-5; 7 bases are shared with TRBD1. Germline V gene lookup returns CDR1 SGHRS and CDR2 YFSETQ. The CDR3 runs 15 residues. V was pared by 4 bases and J by 2 bases, with 8 bases of the junction left unmatched. The DNA for the CDR3 is TGCGCCAGCAGCGGGGGACAGCAATTACAAGAGACCCAGTACTTC. Translation: CASSGGQQLQETQYF.

The chain has TRBV5-1 and TRBJ2-7; perhaps TRBD2 as D (5 bases). Germline assignment: CDR1 SGHRS and CDR2 YFSETQ. The CDR3 has 14 amino acids. V lost 7 bases and J 5 bases, leaving 19 bases between the germline ends. The CDR3 DNA is TGCGCCAGCTCCCCACGGCCCGACGGGGACGAGCAGTACTTC. As protein: CASSPRPDGDEQYF.

The rearrangement uses TRBV7-9 and TRBJ2-3; possible D gene TRBD2, 5 bases. The CDR3 has 14 residues. Germline V CDR1 and CDR2: SEHNR, FQNEAQ (reference sequence). Trimming shortened V by 6 bases and J by 2 bases, and 12 bases separated the two germline ends. The CDR3, as DNA: TGTGCCAGCAGAGATACTAGTCCCACAGATACGCAGTATTTT. Protein: CASRDTSPTDTQYF.

A few counts support this clonotype. This chain links TRBV29-1 with TRBJ1-1, with TRBD1 identical over 8 bases. CDR3 size: 14 residues. CDR1 SQVTM and CDR2 ANQGSEA come from the germline V gene. With V trimmed by 6 bases and J by 3 bases, 9 bases remained unmatched. The CDR3 DNA reads TGCAGCGTCCGTCCCGGGACAGGTTACACTGAAGCTTTCTTT. Its protein product is CSVRPGTGYTEAFF.

CDR3 coding DNA: TGTGCCAGACGGTATCGGGGCCAGGGGATGGACAATGAGCAGTTCTTC. Protein sequence: CARRYRGQGMDNEQFF. The V and J genes are TRBV21-1 and TRBJ2-1; the D call TRBD1 from the table was never checked on the DNA. TRBV21-1 is tagged as a pseudogene. The CDR3 spans 16 residues.

This clonotype has only a few counts. The V gene is TRBV4-1, the J gene TRBJ2-1; D call uncertain. The CDR3 runs to 14 residues. The V end was cut by 2 bases, the J end by 5 bases, with 10 bases between. Germline V gives CDR1 MGHRA, CDR2 YSYEKL. Written as DNA, the CDR3 is TGCGCCAGCAGCCAAACCCGGCGCGACAATGAGCAGTTCTTC. It is translated as CASSQTRRDNEQFF.

The chain combines TRBV2 with TRBJ2-4, with D possibly TRBD2 on 6 matching bases. The J call is in doubt because the DNA end fits TRBJ2-7 better. The CDR3 extends over 14 amino acids. CDR1 and CDR2 (germline): SNHLY, FYNNEI. The CDR3 DNA follows: TGTGCCAGCAGTGACGAGGGACTGACTTACGAGCAGTACTTC. This sequence encodes CASSDEGLTYEQYF.

This clonotype has just a few counts. This chain links TRBV20-1 with TRBJ2-1, with D unclear. This CDR3 contains 13 residues. From germline, CDR1 is DFQATT and CDR2 SNEGSKA (reference sequence). Trimming shortened V by 6 bases and J by 0 bases, and 9 bases separated the two germline ends. The CDR3: CSAQRPSYNEQFF. CDR3 DNA: TGCAGTGCCCAGCGACCCTCCTACAATGAGCAGTTCTTC.

The V and J genes are TRBV2 and TRBJ2-3; TRBD2 matches at 8 bases. Germline values: CDR1 SNHLY, CDR2 FYNNEI. The CDR3 has 14 amino acids. V gave up 4 bases and J gave up 2 bases; unmatched junction bases: 2. CDR3 nucleotides: TGTGCCAGCAGTGTAGCGGGGCCCACAGATACGCAGTATTTT. Its translation: CASSVAGPTDTQYF.

The chain links TRBV5-1 to TRBJ2-1; 8 bases line up with TRBD2. Losses at the gene ends were 2 bases for V and 2 bases for J; bases not matched to a gene: 6. This CDR3 spans 16 amino acids. Germline values: CDR1 SGHRS, CDR2 YFSETQ. Here the CDR3 reads CASSFYSGGTYNEQFF. For the CDR3, the DNA is TGCGCCAGCAGCTTTTATTCGGGGGGGACCTACAATGAGCAGTTCTTC. Filled out from reference TRBV5-1 and TRBJ2-1, the complete variable domain reads KAGVTQTPRYLIKTRGQQVTLSCSPISGHRSVSWYQQTPGQGLQFLFEYFSETQRNKGNFPGRFSGRQFSNSRSEMNVSTLELGDSALYLCASSFYSGGTYNEQFFGPGTRLTVL.

Of note for this clonotype: A much larger clone lies a single base off, so this may be a read error. The chain couples TRBV27 to TRBJ1-2; D remains unclear. Trimming pared 5 bases from V and 4 bases from J, leaving 14 bases between. The CDR3 contains 14 residues. Germline V gene sequence: CDR1 MNHEY, CDR2 SMNVEV (reference sequence). The CDR3 reads CASSPLGEIYGYTF. Here the CDR3 DNA reads TGTGCCAGCAGTCCACTTGGGGAGATCTATGGCTACACCTTC.